This T cell receptor beta chain stems from a study of T cell repertoires in cytomegalovirus infection. This clonotype was recorded at least ten times. CDR3 size: 15 residues. Germline CDR1 and CDR2: SGHTA and FQGNSA. V trimming: 3 bases; J trimming: 0 bases; junction bases outside the gene matches: 3. TCRdb reprocessed the reads via MiXCR and lists one record per CDR3 protein. This sample has just under 550,000 distinct CDR3 sequences, with more than 20% found just once. The V gene is TRBV7-2, the J gene TRBJ2-3; 7 bases are a match to TRBD2. Sample: PBMCs. The sequence derives from a human donor in good health (CMV status not recorded). Some clones in this sample may be carry-over from other donors' samples. CDR3 loop: CASSFTGGSTDTQYF. Here the CDR3 DNA reads TGTGCCAGCAGCTTTACGGGAGGTAGCACAGATACGCAGTATTTT.